The 18 T cell receptor beta chains presented below share a single source sample, sequenced in a study of blood T cells in healthy people across ages. A second 7 to 11 cycle PCR used barcoded and J-beta primers. TCRdb redid the calling of the 5' RACE reads with MiXCR, one entry per CDR3 protein. Here the sample spans around 800,000 distinct CDR3 sequences, around 25% being singletons. These data also featured in a second study, about T cells of mothers and their children.

Specimen: blood. The receptor source for this set is a boy aged 5-17 years in good health.

The sample holds a few counts of this clonotype. The CDR3 here is CATSGTGGGTEAFF. The CDR3 nucleotides are TGTGCCACCAGCGGGACGGGGGGCGGCACTGAAGCTTTCTTT. This chain uses TRBV15 with TRBJ1-1; D may be TRBD1 (6 bases). The CDR3 runs to 14 residues. Deletions cut 5 bases from V and 4 bases from J, with 14 bases between. Germline loops: CDR1 LNHNV, CDR2 YYDKDF (reference sequence).

The V gene is TRBV30, the J gene TRBJ1-2; 7 nucleotides line up with TRBD1. The length of the CDR3 is 13 residues. CDR1 is GTSNPN and CDR2 is SVGIG in the germline V gene (reference sequence). The junction had 5 bases not matched to a gene; V was cut back by 0 bases and J by 7 bases. DNA of the CDR3: TGTGCCTGGAGTGTAAGGGGGCCCGGTGGCTACACCTTC. Amino acids: CAWSVRGPGGYTF.

The V gene is TRBV7-2, the J gene TRBJ2-1, with D uncertain. Germline V CDR1 and CDR2: SGHTA, FQGNSA. The CDR3 contains 16 residues. V shed 3 bases and J shed 4 bases, with 16 bases lying between them. CDR3 sequence reads: CASSLVDLDHYNEQFF. The CDR3 DNA reads as TGTGCCAGCAGCTTGGTCGACTTAGATCATTACAATGAGCAGTTCTTC.

In this sample, this clonotype turned up a few times. This chain connects TRBV12-3 or TRBV12-4 to TRBJ1-6; perhaps TRBD1 as D (6 bases). V was pared by 2 bases and J by 7 bases, with 9 bases between. The CDR3 has 14 amino acids. The CDR3, as DNA: TGTGCCAGCAGTTTATCCAGGGGCAATTCACCCCTCCACTTT. Translation: CASSLSRGNSPLHF.

This clonotype showed up just a few times. The rearrangement links TRBV7-3 to TRBJ2-1; D ambiguous. V was shortened by 1 base and J by 2 bases, with 3 bases between the two germline ends. The germline V gene has CDR1 SGHTA and CDR2 FQGTGA. This CDR3 has 13 residues. The CDR3 region has the DNA TGTGCCAGCAGCTTAATAGCCTACAATGAGCAGTTCTTC. This gives the protein CASSLIAYNEQFF.

V and J are TRBV4-2 and TRBJ2-7, with 8 bases aligning to TRBD1. CDR3 size: 14 residues. V gave up 4 bases and J gave up 3 bases; unmatched junction bases: 5. Germline CDR1 LGHNA, CDR2 YNFKEQ. The DNA for the CDR3 is TGTGCCAGCAGCCCTGGCAGGGGGCTCTACGAGCAGTACTTC. As protein: CASSPGRGLYEQYF.

The rearrangement uses TRBV5-1 and TRBJ1-1; D not certain. The germline gives CDR1 SGHRS, CDR2 YFSETQ. Between the trimmed V and J ends, which lost 4 bases and 5 bases, there was a span of 12 bases. The CDR3 runs to 13 residues. The CDR3, as DNA: TGCGCCAGCAGCCCACATGAGGGAACTGAAGCTTTCTTT. This sequence encodes CASSPHEGTEAFF.

The chain uses TRBV6-5 and TRBJ1-3; possibly TRBD1 for D (5 bases). The length of the CDR3 is 18 residues. V was pared by 0 bases and J by 3 bases, with 18 bases between. The germline V gene has CDR1 MNHEY and CDR2 SVGAGI. The CDR3 region has the DNA TGTGCCAGCAGTTACTCGAATTATAAGGGGTCTGGTGGAAACACCATATATTTT. It specifies CASSYSNYKGSGGNTIYF.

This clonotype appeared a few times. J is TRBJ2-3 and V is TRBV29-1; D unclear. The germline V gene encodes CDR1 SQVTM and CDR2 ANQGSEA. The CDR3 contains 11 residues. Between the trimmed V and J ends, which lost 3 bases and 6 bases, there was a span of 7 bases. The CDR3: CSVEYLDTQYF. The CDR3 DNA reads as TGCAGCGTTGAGTATTTGGATACGCAGTATTTT.

The chain is built from TRBV6-5 and TRBJ1-1, with D possibly being TRBD1 (6 bases). The CDR3 has 18 amino acids. CDR1 is MNHEY and CDR2 is SVGAGI in the germline V gene. V dropped 0 bases and J dropped 0 bases, with 17 bases sitting between them. CDR3 amino acids: CASSYSKARGTLNTEAFF. DNA of the CDR3: TGTGCCAGCAGTTACTCGAAGGCCAGGGGTACTTTGAACACTGAAGCTTTCTTT.

As for this clonotype: Compared with germline, one end of the junction differs, possibly owing to a read error. The chain's CDR3 is CASTPGTARYERYF. The CDR3 DNA reads TGTGCCAGCACCCCCGGGACTGCCCGTTACGAGCGGTACTTC. The chain is built from TRBV28 and TRBJ2-7; a possible D gene is TRBD2 (6 bases). The CDR3 contains 14 residues. Germline CDR1 is MDHEN and CDR2 is SYDVKM.

As to this clonotype: At one end, the junction sequence differs from germline, possibly due to a read error. This chain joins TRBV7-7 and TRBJ2-5; 8 bases agree with TRBD1. Gene TRBJ2-1 matches the end of the DNA better, so the J call may be wrong. The V gene's germline CDR1 is SSHAT and CDR2 FNYEAQ (reference sequence). CDR3 size: 15 residues. Here the CDR3 reads CASSLGQGAGNEQFF. In DNA form, the CDR3 reads TGTGCTAGCAGCTTAGGGCAGGGGGCAGGGAATGAGCAGTTCTTC.

This clonotype has more than one count but fewer than ten. The CDR3 here is CASSLGLAGGTYEQYF. The CDR3 coding sequence is TGCGCCAGCAGCTTGGGACTAGCGGGGGGGACTTACGAGCAGTACTTC. The chain joins TRBV5-1 to TRBJ2-5; 14 bases are shared with TRBD2. The J call is doubtful: the DNA matches TRBJ2-7 better. Germline CDR1 is SGHRS and CDR2 is YFSETQ. The CDR3 sequence is 16 residues long.

The CDR3 sequence: CASSKSGARGLEKLFF. CDR3 nucleotide sequence: TGTGCCAGCAGCAAATCGGGGGCGAGGGGGCTTGAAAAACTGTTTTTT. The chain employs TRBV6-1 and TRBJ1-4; TRBD1 matches 7 bases. CDR3 size: 16 residues. V lost 6 bases to trimming and J lost 7 bases; unmatched junction nucleotides: 14. Germline CDR1 and CDR2: MNHNS and SASEGT.

This clonotype was counted between two and nine times. The rearrangement uses TRBV7-9 and TRBJ2-1; 13 nucleotides line up with TRBD2. The germline V gene has CDR1 SEHNR and CDR2 FQNEAQ (reference sequence). The CDR3 covers 17 residues. J lost 5 bases, V lost 3 bases, and 7 bases had no gene match. DNA for the CDR3: TGTGCCAGCAGCTTCTCTGGAGGGACTAGCGGGAACAATGAGCAGTTCTTC. Amino acid sequence: CASSFSGGTSGNNEQFF.

The chain is built from TRBV4-2 and TRBJ1-2, with a tentative D call TRBD1 (6 bases). Germline V CDR1 and CDR2: LGHNA, YNFKEQ. There are 14 residues in the CDR3. V gave up 4 bases and J gave up 8 bases, with 17 bases separating them. CDR3 in amino acids: CASSPGQPREGYTF. The DNA of the CDR3 is TGTGCCAGCAGCCCGGGACAACCCCGGGAGGGCTACACCTTC.

In its sample, this clonotype was seen a few times. Sequence at one end of the junction differs from germline and may be a read error. The chain couples TRBV19 to TRBJ2-7; the D gene is possibly TRBD1 (6 bases). The CDR3 is 15 amino acids. Looked up from germline, CDR1 is LNHDA and CDR2 is SQIVND (reference sequence). The CDR3 protein is CASKPRGDDPYGQYF. CDR3 in DNA: TGTGCCAGTAAACCCAGGGGCGACGATCCCTACGGGCAGTACTTC.

The CDR3: CASSSVTGTESYEQYF. The DNA for the CDR3 is TGTGCCAGCAGCTCGGTTACCGGGACAGAATCCTACGAGCAGTACTTC. The chain employs TRBV7-9 and TRBJ2-7, with 7 nucleotides matching TRBD1. Trimming took 4 bases from V and 1 from J; bases not matched to a gene: 10. CDR3 length: 16 amino acids. CDR1 SEHNR and CDR2 FQNEAQ come from the germline V gene (reference sequence). The whole variable domain, filled in from reference TRBV7-9 and TRBJ2-7, reads DTGVSQNPRHKITKRGQNVTFRCDPISEHNRLYWYRQTLGQGPEFLTYFQNEAQLEKSRLLSDRFSAERPKGSFSTLEIQRTEQGDSAMYLCASSSVTGTESYEQYFGPGTRLTVT.